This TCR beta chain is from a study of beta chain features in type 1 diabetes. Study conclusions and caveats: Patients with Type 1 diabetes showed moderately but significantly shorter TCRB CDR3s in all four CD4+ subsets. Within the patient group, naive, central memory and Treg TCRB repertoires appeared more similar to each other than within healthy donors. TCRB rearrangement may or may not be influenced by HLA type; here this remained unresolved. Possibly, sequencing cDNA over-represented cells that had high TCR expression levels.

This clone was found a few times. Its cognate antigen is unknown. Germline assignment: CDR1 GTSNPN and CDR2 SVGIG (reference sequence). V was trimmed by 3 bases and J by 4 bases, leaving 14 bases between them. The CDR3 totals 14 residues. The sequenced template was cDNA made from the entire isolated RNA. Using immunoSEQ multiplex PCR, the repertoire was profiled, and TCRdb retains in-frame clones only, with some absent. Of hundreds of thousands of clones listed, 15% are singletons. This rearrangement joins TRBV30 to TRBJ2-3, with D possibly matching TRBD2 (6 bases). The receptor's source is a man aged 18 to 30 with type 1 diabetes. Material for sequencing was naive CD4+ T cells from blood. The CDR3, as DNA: TGTGCCTGGAGAAAGTCACTAGCAGCAGATACGCAGTATTTT. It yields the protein CAWRKSLAADTQYF.